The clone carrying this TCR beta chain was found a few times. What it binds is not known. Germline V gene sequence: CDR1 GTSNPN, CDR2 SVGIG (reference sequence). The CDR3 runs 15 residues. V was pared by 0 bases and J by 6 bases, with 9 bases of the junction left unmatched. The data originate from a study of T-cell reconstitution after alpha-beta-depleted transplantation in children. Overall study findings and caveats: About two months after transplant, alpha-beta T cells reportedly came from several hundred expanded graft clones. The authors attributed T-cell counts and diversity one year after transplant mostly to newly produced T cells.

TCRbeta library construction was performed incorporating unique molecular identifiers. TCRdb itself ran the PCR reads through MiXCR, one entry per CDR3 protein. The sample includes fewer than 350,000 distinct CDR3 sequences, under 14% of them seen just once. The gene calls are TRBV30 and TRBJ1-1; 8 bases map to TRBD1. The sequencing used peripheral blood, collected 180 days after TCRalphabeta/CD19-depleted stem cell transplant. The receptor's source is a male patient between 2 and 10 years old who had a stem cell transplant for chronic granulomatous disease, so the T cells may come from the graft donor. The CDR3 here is CAWSVKQGARAEAFF. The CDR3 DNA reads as TGTGCCTGGAGTGTAAAGCAGGGGGCAAGGGCTGAAGCTTTCTTT.